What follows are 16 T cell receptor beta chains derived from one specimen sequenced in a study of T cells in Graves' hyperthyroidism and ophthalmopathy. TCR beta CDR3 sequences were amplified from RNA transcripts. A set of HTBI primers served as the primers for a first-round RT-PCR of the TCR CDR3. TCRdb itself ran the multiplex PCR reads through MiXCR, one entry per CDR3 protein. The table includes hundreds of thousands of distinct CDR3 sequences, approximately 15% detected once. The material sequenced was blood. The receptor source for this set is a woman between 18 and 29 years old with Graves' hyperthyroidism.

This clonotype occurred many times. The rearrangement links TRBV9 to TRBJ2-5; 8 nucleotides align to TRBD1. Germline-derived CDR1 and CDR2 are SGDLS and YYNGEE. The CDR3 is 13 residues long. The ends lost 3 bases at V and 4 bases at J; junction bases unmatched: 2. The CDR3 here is CASSGTGGETQYF. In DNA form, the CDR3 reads TGTGCCAGCAGCGGAACAGGGGGAGAGACCCAGTACTTC. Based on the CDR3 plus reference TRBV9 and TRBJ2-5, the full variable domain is DSGVTQTPKHLITATGQRVTLRCSPRSGDLSVYWYQQSLDQGLQFLIQYYNGEERAKGNILERFSAQQFPDLHSELNLSSLELGDSALYFCASSGTGGETQYFGPGTRLLVL.

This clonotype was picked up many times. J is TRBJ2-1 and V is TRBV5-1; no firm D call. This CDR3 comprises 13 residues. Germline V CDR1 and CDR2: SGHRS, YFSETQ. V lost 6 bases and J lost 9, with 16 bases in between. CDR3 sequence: CASTPTTVGEQFF. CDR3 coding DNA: TGCGCCAGCACTCCCACAACTGTAGGTGAGCAGTTCTTC.

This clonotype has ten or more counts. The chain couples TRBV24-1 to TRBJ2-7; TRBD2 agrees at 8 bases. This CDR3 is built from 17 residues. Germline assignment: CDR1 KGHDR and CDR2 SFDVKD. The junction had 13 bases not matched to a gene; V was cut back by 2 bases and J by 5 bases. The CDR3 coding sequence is TGTGCCACCAGTGATTCGTCGACTAGCGTACGATCCCACGAGCAGTACTTC. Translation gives CATSDSSTSVRSHEQYF.

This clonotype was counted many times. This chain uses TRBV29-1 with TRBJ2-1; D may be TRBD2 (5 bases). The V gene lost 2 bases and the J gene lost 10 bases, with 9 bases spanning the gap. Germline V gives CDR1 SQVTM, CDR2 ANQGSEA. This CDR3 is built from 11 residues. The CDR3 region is CSVERTGEQFF. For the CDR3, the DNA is TGCAGCGTTGAAAGGACTGGCGAGCAGTTCTTC.

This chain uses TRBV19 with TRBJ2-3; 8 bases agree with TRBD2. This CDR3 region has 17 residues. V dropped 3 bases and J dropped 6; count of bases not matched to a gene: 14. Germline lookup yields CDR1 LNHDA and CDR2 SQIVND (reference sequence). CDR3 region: CASSIFTSGLQEDTQYF. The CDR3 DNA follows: TGTGCCAGTAGTATTTTCACTAGCGGCCTGCAGGAGGATACGCAGTATTTT.

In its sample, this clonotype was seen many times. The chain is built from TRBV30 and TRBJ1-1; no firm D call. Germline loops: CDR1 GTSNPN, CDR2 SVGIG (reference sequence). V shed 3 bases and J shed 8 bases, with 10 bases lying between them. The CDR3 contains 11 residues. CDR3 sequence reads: CAWRMVEEAFF. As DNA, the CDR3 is TGTGCCTGGAGGATGGTTGAGGAAGCTTTCTTT.

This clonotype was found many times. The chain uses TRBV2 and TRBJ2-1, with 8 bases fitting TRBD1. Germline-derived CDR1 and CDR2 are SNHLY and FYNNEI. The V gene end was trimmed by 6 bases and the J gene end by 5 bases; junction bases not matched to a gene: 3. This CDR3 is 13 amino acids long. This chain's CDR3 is CASSRQGNNEQFF. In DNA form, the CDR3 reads TGTGCCAGCAGCCGACAGGGGAACAATGAGCAGTTCTTC.

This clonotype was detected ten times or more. CDR3 in DNA: TGCAGTGCCAGGGACGGCAATTCACCCCTCCACTTT. Translation: CSARDGNSPLHF. The chain is built from TRBV20-1 and TRBJ1-6; perhaps TRBD1 as D (5 bases). This CDR3 has 12 residues. V lost 6 bases to trimming and J lost 7 bases, with 10 bases between them. CDR1 and CDR2 from the germline V gene are DFQATT and SNEGSKA (reference sequence).

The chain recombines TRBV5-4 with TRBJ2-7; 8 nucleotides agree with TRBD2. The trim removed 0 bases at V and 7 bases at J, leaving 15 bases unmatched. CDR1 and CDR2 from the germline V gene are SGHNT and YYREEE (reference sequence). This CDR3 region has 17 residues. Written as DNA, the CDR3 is TGTGCCAGCAGCTTGGCCAAGTTAGCGGGGACCTCGGGGGAGCAGTACTTC. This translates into CASSLAKLAGTSGEQYF.

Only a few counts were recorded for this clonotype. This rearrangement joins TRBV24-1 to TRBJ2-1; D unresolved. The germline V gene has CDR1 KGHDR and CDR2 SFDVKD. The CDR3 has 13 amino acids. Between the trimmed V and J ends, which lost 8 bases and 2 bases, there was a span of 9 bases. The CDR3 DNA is TGTGCCACCACTGGCGGTACCTACAATGAGCAGTTCTTC. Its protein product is CATTGGTYNEQFF.

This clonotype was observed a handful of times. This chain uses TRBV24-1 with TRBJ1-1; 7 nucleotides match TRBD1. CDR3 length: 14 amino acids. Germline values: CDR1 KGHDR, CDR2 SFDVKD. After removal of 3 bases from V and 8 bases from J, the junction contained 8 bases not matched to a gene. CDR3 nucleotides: TGTGCCACCAGTGATGCGAGGACAGGCCCCGAAGCTTTCTTT. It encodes CATSDARTGPEAFF.

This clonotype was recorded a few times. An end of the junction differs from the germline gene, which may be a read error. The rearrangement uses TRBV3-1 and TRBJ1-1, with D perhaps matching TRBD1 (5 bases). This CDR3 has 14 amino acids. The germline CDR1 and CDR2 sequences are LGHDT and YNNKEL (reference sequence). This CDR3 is CASSQEMGLLEASF. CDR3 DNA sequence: TGTGCCAGCAGCCAAGAGATGGGACTCCTTGAAGCTTCCTTT.

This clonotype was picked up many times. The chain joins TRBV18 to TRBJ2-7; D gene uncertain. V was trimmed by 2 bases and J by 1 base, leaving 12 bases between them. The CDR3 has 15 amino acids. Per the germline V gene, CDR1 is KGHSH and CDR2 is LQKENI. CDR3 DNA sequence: TGTGCCAGCTCACCAGAGGAACCCAAATCCTACGAGCAGTACTTC. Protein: CASSPEEPKSYEQYF.

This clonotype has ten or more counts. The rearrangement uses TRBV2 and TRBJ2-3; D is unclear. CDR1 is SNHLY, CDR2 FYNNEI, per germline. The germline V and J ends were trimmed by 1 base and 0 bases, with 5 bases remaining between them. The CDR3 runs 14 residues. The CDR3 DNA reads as TGTGCCAGCAGTGAAGAGGTTAGCACAGATACGCAGTATTTT. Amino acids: CASSEEVSTDTQYF. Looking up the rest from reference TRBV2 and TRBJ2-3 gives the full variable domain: EPEVTQTPSHQVTQMGQEVILRCVPISNHLYFYWYRQILGQKVEFLVSFYNNEISEKSEIFDDQFSVERPDGSNFTLKIRSTKLEDSAMYFCASSEEVSTDTQYFGPGTRLTVL.

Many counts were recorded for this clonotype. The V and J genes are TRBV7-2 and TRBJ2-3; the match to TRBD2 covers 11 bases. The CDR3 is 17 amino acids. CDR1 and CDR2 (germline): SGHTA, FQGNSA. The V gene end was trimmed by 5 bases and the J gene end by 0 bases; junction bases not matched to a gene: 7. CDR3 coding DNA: TGTGCCAGCAGCACCGGACTAGCGGGTGGTAGCACAGATACGCAGTATTTT. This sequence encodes CASSTGLAGGSTDTQYF.

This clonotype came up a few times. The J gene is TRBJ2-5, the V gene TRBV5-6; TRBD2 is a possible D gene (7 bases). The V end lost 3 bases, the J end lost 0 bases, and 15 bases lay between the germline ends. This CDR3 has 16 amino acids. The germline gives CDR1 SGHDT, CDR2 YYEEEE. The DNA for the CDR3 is TGTGCCAGCAGCTCCTTGGAGGGGGGGAACCAAGAGACCCAGTACTTC. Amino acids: CASSSLEGGNQETQYF.